Below, 4 T cell receptor beta chains from the same sample are listed, as sequenced in a study of T-cell memory formation after mild COVID-19. TCRdb used MiXCR to reprocess the 5' RACE reads, holding one entry per CDR3 protein. Of around 420,000 distinct CDR3 sequences in the sample, more than 20% were seen once. Sequencing used PBMCs or a T cell subset sorted from them (not recorded which). The receptors were gathered from an adult woman who had mild COVID-19 (a few samples of this study predate the infection). Cell type and time point are not known.

This clonotype was observed a few times. V usage is TRBV2 and J usage is TRBJ1-3; D uncertain. The germline V gene has CDR1 SNHLY and CDR2 FYNNEI. CDR3 length: 15 amino acids. V was pared by 2 bases and J by 2 bases, with 10 bases between. CDR3: CASSERVGTGNTIYF. The CDR3 region has the DNA TGTGCCAGCAGTGAACGGGTAGGAACTGGAAACACCATATATTTT.

This clonotype occurred a few times. V usage is TRBV6-5 and J usage is TRBJ2-7; 9 nucleotides agree with TRBD2. Germline V gene sequence: CDR1 MNHEY, CDR2 SVGAGI. The CDR3 contains 16 residues. Trimming took 1 base from V and 5 from J; bases not matched to a gene: 9. Written as DNA, the CDR3 is TGTGCCAGCAGTTACTATTGGCGGGAGGGCCAAAACGAGCAGTACTTC. Translating it yields CASSYYWREGQNEQYF.

This clonotype showed up many times. This chain connects TRBV18 to TRBJ1-1, with D tentatively TRBD1 (5 bases). Per the germline V gene, CDR1 is KGHSH and CDR2 is LQKENI. The CDR3 totals 14 residues. V was cut by 4 bases and J by 2 bases, with 11 bases left in between. CDR3 in DNA: TGTGCCAGCTCACGAGACAGAAAAAACACTGAAGCTTTCTTT. This codes for CASSRDRKNTEAFF. The full variable domain, with the rest looked up from reference TRBV18 and TRBJ1-1, is NAGVMQNPRHLVRRRGQEARLRCSPMKGHSHVYWYRQLPEEGLKFMVYLQKENIIDESGMPKERFSAEFPKEGPSILRIQQVVRGDSAAYFCASSRDRKNTEAFFGQGTRLTVV.

The rearrangement uses TRBV12-3 or TRBV12-4 and TRBJ2-7; D call uncertain. The CDR3 sequence is 13 residues long. V lost 2 bases and J lost 5, with 10 bases in between. The CDR3 loop is CASSLHGHNEQYF. The DNA of the CDR3 is TGTGCCAGCAGTTTACACGGTCACAACGAGCAGTACTTC.